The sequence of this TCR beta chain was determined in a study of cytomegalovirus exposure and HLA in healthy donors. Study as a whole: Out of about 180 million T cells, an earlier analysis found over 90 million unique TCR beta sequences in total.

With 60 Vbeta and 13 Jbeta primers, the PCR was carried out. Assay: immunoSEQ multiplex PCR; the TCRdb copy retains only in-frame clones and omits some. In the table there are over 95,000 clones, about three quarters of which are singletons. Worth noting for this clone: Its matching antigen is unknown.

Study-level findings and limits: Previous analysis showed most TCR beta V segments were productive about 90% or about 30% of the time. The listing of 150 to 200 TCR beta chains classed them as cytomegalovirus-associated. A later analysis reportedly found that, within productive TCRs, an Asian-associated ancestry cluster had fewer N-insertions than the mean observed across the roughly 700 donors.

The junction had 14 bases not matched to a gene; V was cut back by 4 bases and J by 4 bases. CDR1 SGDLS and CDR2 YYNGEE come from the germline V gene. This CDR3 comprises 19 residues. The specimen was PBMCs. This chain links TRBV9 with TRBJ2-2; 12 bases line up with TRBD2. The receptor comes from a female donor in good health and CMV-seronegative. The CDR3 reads CASSPEVRTSGTGTGELFF. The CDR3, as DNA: TGTGCCAGCAGCCCCGAGGTACGGACTAGCGGGACCGGCACCGGGGAGCTGTTTTTT. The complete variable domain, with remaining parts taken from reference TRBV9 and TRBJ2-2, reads DSGVTQTPKHLITATGQRVTLRCSPRSGDLSVYWYQQSLDQGLQFLIQYYNGEERAKGNILERFSAQQFPDLHSELNLSSLELGDSALYFCASSPEVRTSGTGTGELFFGEGSRLTVL.